Here is one TCR beta chain with its context. What it binds is not known. This may be a read error: a much more frequent sequence differs by one nucleotide. The CDR3 is made up of 15 amino acids. Losses at the gene ends were 1 base for V and 7 bases for J; bases not matched to a gene: 9. CDR1 MNHEY and CDR2 SVGEGT come from the germline V gene. Researchers made TCR beta libraries by using iRepertoire HTBI primers and running Arm-PCR on CDR3 regions. One entry per CDR3 protein, called by TCRdb with MiXCR from the multiplex PCR reads. This sample has roughly 360,000 distinct CDR3 sequences, with approximately 12% found just once. This sample stems from a study of regulatory T cells in long-lasting Graves disease. General study results and limits: There were preferences for TRBV28, TRBJ1-2 and TRBJ2-5 in persistent disease.

Regarding time point: newly diagnosed GD, antithyroid drugs for less than 3 months. PBMC-derived RNA was used for the TCR library. These data were likewise used in another study, on T cells in Graves' hyperthyroidism and ophthalmopathy. As reported in that work: On the basis of clinical symptoms, serum thyroxine and TRAb, thyroid ultrasound and orbital computed tomography, diagnoses were made. A set of HTBI primers served as the primers for a first-round RT-PCR of the TCR CDR3.

This TCR came from a woman aged 18-29 years with Graves disease. Sequenced material: peripheral blood mononuclear cells (PBMCs), taken at new diagnosis, from a patient treated with antithyroid drugs. The V call is TRBV6-2 or TRBV6-3, the J call TRBJ2-7; TRBD2 matches 8 bases. Written as DNA, the CDR3 is TGTGCCAGCAGTTACTTCCCCGGGAGGGGAAATGAGCAGTACTTC. Translated, it gives CASSYFPGRGNEQYF.